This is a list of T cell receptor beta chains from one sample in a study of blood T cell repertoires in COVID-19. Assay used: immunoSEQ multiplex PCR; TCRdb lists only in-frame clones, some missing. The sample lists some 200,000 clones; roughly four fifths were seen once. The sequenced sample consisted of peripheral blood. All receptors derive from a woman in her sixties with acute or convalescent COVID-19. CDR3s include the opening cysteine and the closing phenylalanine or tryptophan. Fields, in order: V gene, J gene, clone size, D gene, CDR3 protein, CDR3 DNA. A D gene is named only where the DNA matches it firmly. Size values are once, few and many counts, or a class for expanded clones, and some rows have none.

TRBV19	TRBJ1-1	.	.	CASSRTIRGENTEAFF	TGTGCCAGTAGTCGTACGATCCGGGGAGAGAACACTGAAGCTTTCTTT
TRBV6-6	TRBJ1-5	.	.	CASSYGHNNQPQHF	TGTGCCAGCAGTTACGGACATAACAATCAGCCCCAGCATTTT
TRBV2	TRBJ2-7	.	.	CASSESAYEQYF	TGTGCCAGCAGTGAGTCGGCCTACGAGCAGTACTTC
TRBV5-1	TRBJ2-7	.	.	CASSFTRGSYEQYF	TGCGCCAGCAGCTTTACCAGGGGTTCCTACGAGCAGTACTTC
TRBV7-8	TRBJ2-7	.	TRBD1	CASRLSTGSYEQYF	TGTGCCAGCAGGCTGTCGACAGGGAGCTACGAGCAGTACTTC
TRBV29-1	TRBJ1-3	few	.	CSVGLGSSGNTIYF	TGCAGCGTGGGACTCGGCAGCTCTGGAAACACCATATATTTT
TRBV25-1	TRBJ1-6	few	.	CASSGIGGGNSPLHF	TGTGCCAGCAGTGGAATAGGGGGGGGTAATTCACCCCTCCACTTT
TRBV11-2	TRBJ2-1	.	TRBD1	CASSGPRGEQFF	TGTGCCAGCAGCGGACCCAGGGGGGAGCAGTTCTTC
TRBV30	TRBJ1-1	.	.	CAWTAGTTNTEAFF	TGTGCCTGGACGGCCGGGACAACGAACACTGAAGCTTTCTTT
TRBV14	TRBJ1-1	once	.	CASSQEGRGLNTEAFF	TGTGCCAGCAGCCAAGAGGGGCGGGGCCTGAACACTGAAGCTTTCTTT
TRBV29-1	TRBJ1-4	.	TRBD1	CSALPAGQGFANEKLFF	TGCAGCGCCCTGCCGGCGGGACAGGGGTTTGCTAATGAAAAACTGTTTTTT
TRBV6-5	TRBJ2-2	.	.	CASSSGTGELFF	TGTGCCAGCAGTTCCGGGACCGGGGAGCTGTTTTTT
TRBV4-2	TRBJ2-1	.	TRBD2	CASSQRGTSYNEQFF	TGTGCCAGCAGCCAGAGGGGGACTAGTTACAATGAGCAGTTCTTC
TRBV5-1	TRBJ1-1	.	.	CASSLAGLRMNTEAFF	TGCGCCAGCAGCTTGGCTGGTCTCAGGATGAACACTGAAGCTTTCTTT
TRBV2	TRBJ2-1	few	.	CASGGGGSYNEQFF	TGTGCCAGCGGCGGTGGCGGATCCTACAATGAGCAGTTCTTC
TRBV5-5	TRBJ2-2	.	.	CASSSAAGVYGELFF	TGTGCCAGCAGCTCGGCGGCCGGGGTATACGGGGAGCTGTTTTTT
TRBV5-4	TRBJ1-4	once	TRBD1	CASSSRQGGDEKLFF	TGTGCCAGCAGCTCCAGACAGGGTGGGGATGAAAAACTGTTTTTT
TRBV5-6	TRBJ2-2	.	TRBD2	CASSLKLDSGGRFRELFF	TGTGCCAGCAGCTTGAAACTCGATTCGGGGGGGCGCTTCAGGGAGCTGTTTTTT
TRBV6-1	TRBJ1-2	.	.	CASSEGSSQIYGYTF	TGTGCCAGCAGTGAAGGTAGCAGTCAAATCTATGGCTACACCTTC
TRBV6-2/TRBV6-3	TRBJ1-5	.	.	CASSRQQDQPQHF	TGTGCCAGCAGCAGACAGCAAGATCAGCCCCAGCATTTT
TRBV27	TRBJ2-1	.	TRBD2	CASSLSAGAYNEQFF	TGTGCCAGCAGTTTATCGGCGGGGGCCTACAATGAGCAGTTCTTC
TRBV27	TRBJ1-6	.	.	CASRVANNSPLHF	TGTGCCAGCAGAGTAGCAAATAATTCACCCCTCCACTTT
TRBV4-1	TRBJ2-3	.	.	CASSQGFSVDTQYF	TGCGCCAGCAGCCAGGGCTTCTCGGTAGATACGCAGTATTTT
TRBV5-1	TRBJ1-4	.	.	CASSAGGTVNEKLFF	TGCGCCAGCAGCGCCGGGGGGACCGTGAATGAAAAACTGTTTTTT
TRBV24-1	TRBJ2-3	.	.	CATSDLSTNLPDTQYF	TGTGCCACCAGTGATTTGAGTACTAACCTCCCAGATACGCAGTATTTT
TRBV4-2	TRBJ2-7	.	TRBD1	CASSQEWRQGVEQYF	TGTGCCAGCAGCCAAGAGTGGAGACAGGGGGTCGAGCAGTACTTC
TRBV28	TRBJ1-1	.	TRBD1	CASSTGGGTEAFF	TGTGCCAGCAGTACAGGGGGGGGCACTGAAGCTTTCTTT
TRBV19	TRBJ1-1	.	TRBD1	CASSTLDRENTEAFF	TGTGCCAGTAGTACCCTCGACAGGGAGAACACTGAAGCTTTCTTT
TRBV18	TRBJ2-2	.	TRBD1	CASSPLRVTGITGELFF	TGTGCCAGCTCACCACTGCGTGTGACAGGGATCACCGGGGAGCTGTTTTTT
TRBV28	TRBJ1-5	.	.	CASMYSFNQPQHF	TGTGCCAGCATGTACAGCTTCAATCAGCCCCAGCATTTT
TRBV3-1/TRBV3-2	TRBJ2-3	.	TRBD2	CASSLRGGAQYF	TGTGCCAGCAGCCTCCGGGGGGGTGCGCAGTATTTT
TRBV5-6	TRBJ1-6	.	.	CASSWGSIPGGANSPLHF	TGTGCCAGCAGCTGGGGGTCGATACCGGGAGGAGCGAATTCACCCCTCCACTTT